The 28 T cell receptor beta chains below were found in one sample sequenced in a study of tumor-infiltrating lymphocytes in primary liver carcinoma. Total RNA and DNA came together from around 20-30 mg of bulk tissue without cell sorting. Constant-region priming of roughly 490 ng total RNA yielded TCR beta cDNA. Nested multiplex PCR, run for three rounds with slightly modified ARM-PCR, yielded TCR beta libraries. The first two PCR rounds, roughly 9 cycles each, used TRBV1-TRBV30 forward primers and a C-beta reverse primer. TCRdb re-called the multiplex PCR reads with MiXCR, one entry per CDR3 protein. The table shows 50,000 or so distinct CDR3 sequences, with over 75% occurring only once. Sequenced input: liver tumor tissue from sampling region 5. Subset indicated: tumor region T5, tumor centre. The source is a man aged 40-55 years with primary liver carcinoma and hepatitis B virus infection.

A word on this clonotype: Sequence at one end of the junction differs from germline and may be a read error. The chain is built from TRBV4-2 and TRBJ2-3; D may be TRBD2 (7 bases). The CDR3 consists of 15 residues. From germline, CDR1 is LGHNA and CDR2 YNFKEQ. The CDR3 region has the DNA TGTGCCAGCAGCCTTGAGGGGGGAGGGGGAGATATGCAGTGTTTT. Translating gives CASSLEGGGGDMQCF.

Concerning this clonotype: The junction differs from germline at one of its ends, possibly a read error. The chain links TRBV5-1 to TRBJ2-2; 13 nucleotides agree with TRBD2. Germline V gives CDR1 SGHRS, CDR2 YFSETQ. The CDR3 extends over 17 amino acids. The CDR3 DNA is TGCGCCAGCAGCTTCGAAACTAGCGGGAGGGGCACCGGGGAGTTGTTTTTT. It specifies CASSFETSGRGTGELFF.

This clonotype was seen more than once but under ten times. The chain joins TRBV11-1 to TRBJ2-2; TRBD1 is a possible D gene (5 bases). The CDR3 sequence is 15 residues long. The ends were cut back, 8 bases at V and 6 bases at J, with 19 bases in the middle. CDR1 is SGHAT and CDR2 is FQDESV in the germline V gene (reference sequence). The CDR3 DNA reads TGTGCCAGCGGCTATACAGGACCTCCCTCCGGGGAGCTGTTTTTT. It is translated as CASGYTGPPSGELFF.

This clonotype is deemed large. V usage is TRBV11-2 and J usage is TRBJ2-6, with D maybe TRBD2 (5 bases). Germline CDR1 reads SGHAT; CDR2 reads FQNNGV. V lost 10 bases to trimming and J lost 0 bases, with 13 bases between them. CDR3 size: 15 residues. In DNA form, the CDR3 reads TGTGCCACCCAGCGGCCGCGCTCTGGGGCCAACGTCCTGACTTTC. It translates to CATQRPRSGANVLTF. Full variable domain (rest looked up from reference TRBV11-2 and TRBJ2-6): EAGVAQSPRYKIIEKRQSVAFWCNPISGHATLYWYQQILGQGPKLLIQFQNNGVVDDSQLPKDRFSAERLKGVDSTLKIQPAKLEDSAVYLCATQRPRSGANVLTFGAGSRLTVL.

With regard to this clonotype: Given the absence of the conserved phenylalanine or tryptophan at the CDR3 end, a read error is likely. The V call is TRBV6-6, the J call TRBJ2-7; the D gene is possibly TRBD2 (5 bases). The V gene's germline CDR1 is MNHNY and CDR2 SVGAGI (reference sequence). V was trimmed by 0 bases and J by 2 bases, leaving 14 bases between them. The CDR3 extends over 16 amino acids. CDR3 protein: CASSYSGVWATYEQYL. CDR3 coding DNA: TGTGCCAGCAGTTACTCGGGAGTATGGGCAACCTACGAGCAGTACCTC.

The chain uses TRBV11-1 and TRBJ2-7; no clear D gene. Germline CDR1 is SGHAT and CDR2 is FQDESV (reference sequence). The V gene lost 5 bases and the J gene lost 7 bases, with 24 bases spanning the gap. This CDR3 region has 16 residues. CDR3 loop: CASSLRVKASLGEQYF. In nucleotides, the CDR3 is TGTGCCAGCAGCCTGCGCGTCAAGGCGTCCCTTGGGGAGCAGTACTTC.

This clonotype appeared a single time. This sequence joins TRBV4-2 and TRBJ1-2, with D possibly being TRBD1 (5 bases). The CDR3 length is 14 residues. CDR1 and CDR2 from the germline V gene are LGHNA and YNFKEQ. This CDR3 is CASGQDRTGWGYTF. CDR3 in DNA: TGTGCAAGCGGCCAAGATCGAACAGGCTGGGGCTACACCTTC.

The V and J genes are TRBV29-1 and TRBJ2-2, with D hard to call. Germline V CDR1 and CDR2: SQVTM, ANQGSEA. Trimming removed 4 bases from V and 4 bases from J, with 10 bases in between. The CDR3 has 13 residues. DNA of the CDR3: TGCAGCGTTGGAGTAGTGAGCACCGGGGAGCTGTTTTTT. Translated, it gives CSVGVVSTGELFF.

On this clonotype itself: At one boundary the junction diverges from the germline segment, which might be a read error. The chain has TRBV5-4 and TRBJ1-6, with D perhaps matching TRBD1 (6 bases). Germline V CDR1 and CDR2: SGHNT, YYREEE (reference sequence). This CDR3 has 15 amino acids. The CDR3, as DNA: TGTACCAGCAGTACAGGGCAGGGACTAGGATCACCCCTCCACTTT. Translation gives CTSSTGQGLGSPLHF.

A remark on this clonotype: The junction departs from germline at one end; a sequencing error may be responsible. For the CDR3, the DNA is TGTGCCAGCAGCTTAAGCGGGGGACTAGGGGTTAATGAGCAATTCTTC. Its protein product is CASSLSGGLGVNEQFF. The chain recombines TRBV11-1 with TRBJ2-1; 8 bases agree with TRBD2. The length of the CDR3 is 16 residues. Germline CDR1 SGHAT, CDR2 FQDESV (reference sequence). Full variable domain (remainder filled in from reference TRBV11-1 and TRBJ2-1): EAEVAQSPRYKITEKSQAVAFWCDPISGHATLYWYRQILGQGPELLVQFQDESVVDDSQLPKDRFSAERLKGVDSTLKIQPAELGDSAMYLCASSLSGGLGVNEQFFGPGTRLTVL.

This clonotype has a single count. The rearrangement uses TRBV5-1 and TRBJ2-3; possible D gene TRBD1, 6 bases. The end of the DNA fits TRBJ1-5 better, so the J call may be wrong. CDR3 length: 14 residues. Germline V gene sequence: CDR1 SGHRS, CDR2 YFSETQ. CDR3 sequence (DNA): TGCGCCAGCAGCTCGGGACATAACACAGATACGCAGCATTTT. This translates into CASSSGHNTDTQHF.

The chain combines TRBV18 with TRBJ2-7; 9 nucleotides line up with TRBD2. Germline V gene lookup returns CDR1 KGHSH and CDR2 LQKENI. V shed 3 bases and J 7 bases; nucleotides not matched to a gene: 4. This CDR3 has 13 residues. The CDR3 region is CASSPLAGEEQYF. The CDR3 DNA follows: TGTGCCAGCTCACCTTTAGCGGGAGAAGAGCAGTACTTC.

As regards this clonotype: A read error may produce the germline difference seen at one junction end. The CDR3, as DNA: TGCGCCAACATGGACGGACAACTCACAGGTACGCAGTATTTT. It translates to CANMDGQLTGTQYF. The rearrangement uses TRBV5-1 and TRBJ2-3, with D perhaps matching TRBD1 (5 bases). The CDR3 contains 14 residues. The germline V gene encodes CDR1 SGHRS and CDR2 YFSETQ.

Worth noting for this clonotype: Germline and junction disagree at one end, which may indicate a read error. V is TRBV6-2 or TRBV6-3 and J is TRBJ2-7; D remains ambiguous. Germline V gene lookup returns CDR1 MNHEY and CDR2 SVGEGT. The CDR3 sequence is 11 residues long. CDR3 amino acids: CTSSSGYEQYF. Here the CDR3 DNA reads TGTACCAGCAGTTCCGGATACGAACAGTACTTC.

The CDR3 coding sequence is TGTGCCAGCAGCTTAGATAGGAGCAGGGGACATGAAAAACTGTTTTTT. Amino acid sequence: CASSLDRSRGHEKLFF. The rearrangement joins TRBV7-2 to TRBJ1-4, with D possibly matching TRBD1 (6 bases). The CDR3 is 16 amino acids. Between the trimmed V and J ends, which lost 1 base and 6 bases, there was a span of 15 bases. Germline V gives CDR1 SGHTA, CDR2 FQGNSA. The full variable domain, with the rest looked up from reference TRBV7-2 and TRBJ1-4, is GAGVSQSPSNKVTEKGKDVELRCDPISGHTALYWYRQSLGQGLEFLIYFQGNSAPDKSGLPSDRFSAERTGGSVSTLTIQRTQQEDSAVYLCASSLDRSRGHEKLFFGSGTQLSVL.

This clonotype is a singleton in its sample. A read error is likely, as this CDR3 ends without the conserved phenylalanine or tryptophan. It is unclear where the CDR3 begins or ends on the DNA, so no DNA is shown, and the CDR3 is as TCRdb lists it. This sequence joins TRBV6-2 or TRBV6-3 and TRBJ2-7. Germline V gives CDR1 MNHEY, CDR2 SVGEGT. The CDR3 numbers 13 amino acids, ends counted. The CDR3 region is CASSYKVSYELYL.

In regard to this clonotype: The junction departs from the called germline gene at one end, perhaps through a read error. The CDR3 DNA follows: TGTGCCAGCAGTTACGCTACAGGATCGTATGAGCTGTTCTTC. Its protein is CASSYATGSYELFF. The chain employs TRBV6-2 or TRBV6-3 and TRBJ2-1; D is perhaps TRBD1 (5 bases). Per germline, CDR1 MNHEY and CDR2 SVGEGT. The CDR3 is made up of 14 amino acids.

Turning to this clonotype: Compared with germline, one end of the junction differs, possibly owing to a read error. This chain uses TRBV11-2 with TRBJ1-1; D not resolved. The CDR3 consists of 13 residues. Per germline, CDR1 SGHAT and CDR2 FQNNGV. The CDR3 DNA is TGTGTCTGCAACTTAGGCCTGAACACCGAAGCTTTCTTT. Its protein product is CVCNLGLNTEAFF.

The J gene is TRBJ1-4, the V gene TRBV28, with 7 bases lining up with TRBD1. The CDR3 has 15 amino acids. CDR1 and CDR2 from the germline V gene are MDHEN and SYDVKM. Trimming cost V 5 bases and J 8 bases; bases outside gene matches: 11. CDR3 residues: CASSTSGGVYEKLFF. CDR3 in DNA: TGTGCCAGCAGTACATCAGGGGGGGTCTACGAAAAACTGTTTTTT.

On this clonotype itself: Germline and junction disagree at one end, which may indicate a read error. The genes are TRBV29-1 and TRBJ1-2; no reliable D call. The CDR3 loop spans 14 amino acids. Per the germline V gene, CDR1 is SQVTM and CDR2 is ANQGSEA. This chain's CDR3 is CGVEVNGPGIGYTF. In DNA, the CDR3 is TGCGGCGTTGAAGTCAACGGACCCGGTATTGGCTACACCTTC.

This clonotype was observed at least ten times. The chain joins TRBV2 to TRBJ2-7; a possible D gene is TRBD1 (6 bases). Germline CDR1 is SNHLY and CDR2 is FYNNEI. Trimming took off 1 base at V and 7 bases at J, with 14 bases between the two ends. CDR3 length: 14 amino acids. CDR3: CASSEGIRTAEQYF. The CDR3 DNA follows: TGTGCCAGCAGTGAAGGAATAAGGACAGCTGAGCAGTACTTC.

This clonotype has just one count. Likely a read error: the CDR3 ends without its conserved phenylalanine or tryptophan. Because the CDR3's place on the DNA is in doubt, the DNA is left out and the CDR3 is given as listed by TCRdb. The chain uses TRBV5-1 and TRBJ2-4; no check of the table's D call, TRBD1, against the DNA was made. Including both end residues, the CDR3 is 14 amino acids long. Germline loops: CDR1 SGHRS, CDR2 YFSETQ. The CDR3 here is CVSSLGDRGNSEYV.

The V gene is TRBV2, the J gene TRBJ2-7, with D unresolved. CDR1 is SNHLY and CDR2 is FYNNEI in the germline V gene. The CDR3 runs to 11 residues. Trimming stripped 4 bases from V and 5 bases from J, with 6 bases between. CDR3 protein: CASSGMDEQYF. In DNA form, the CDR3 reads TGTGCCAGCAGTGGTATGGACGAGCAGTACTTC.

In the case of this clonotype: Sequence at one end of the junction differs from germline and may be a read error. This chain uses TRBV11-1 with TRBJ2-4; 9 bases map to TRBD2. The CDR3 extends over 17 amino acids. Germline V gene sequence: CDR1 SGHAT, CDR2 FQDESV (reference sequence). The CDR3 nucleotides are TGTGCTAGTAGCTTTCCCGGGTCTAGCGGGACCAAAAATATTCAGTACTTC. Translated: CASSFPGSSGTKNIQYF.

Regarding this clonotype: At one of its ends the junction is not consistent with the germline gene, which may arise from a read error. The V gene is TRBV11-1, the J gene TRBJ2-3; D possibly corresponds to TRBD2 (5 bases). Germline V CDR1 and CDR2: SGHAT, FQDESV (reference sequence). The CDR3 has 15 residues. CDR3 amino acids: CASSMQRESTDTQYF. The CDR3 DNA follows: TGTGCCAGCAGTATGCAGAGGGAGAGCACAGATACGCAGTATTTC.

About this clonotype itself: One junction end disagrees with the germline gene, perhaps due to a read error. The chain joins TRBV6-1 to TRBJ1-1; D possibly corresponds to TRBD1 (6 bases). CDR1 is MNHNS, CDR2 SASEGT, per germline. The CDR3 covers 12 residues. The CDR3 DNA follows: TGTGCCTGCACAGGGTGGAACACTCAAGCTTTCTTT. This encodes CACTGWNTQAFF.

The chain has TRBV6-2 or TRBV6-3 and TRBJ2-7; no reliable D call. This CDR3 contains 12 residues. The germline V and J ends were trimmed by 10 bases and 3 bases, with 13 bases remaining between them. Germline lookup yields CDR1 MNHEY and CDR2 SVGEGT. As DNA, the CDR3 is TGTGCCATCACCTCTAATGTCTACGAGCAGTACTTC. It is translated as CAITSNVYEQYF.

In regard to this clonotype: The missing conserved phenylalanine or tryptophan at the end of this CDR3 makes a read error likely. The chain has TRBV29-1 and TRBJ2-2; D possibly corresponds to TRBD1 (7 bases). The CDR3 consists of 13 residues. CDR1 and CDR2 from the germline V gene are SQVTM and ANQGSEA. V lost 5 bases and J lost 3, with 10 bases in between. CDR3 loop: CSVLRGDTGELFL. The CDR3 bases are TGCAGCGTTCTCAGGGGGGACACCGGGGAGCTGTTTTTA.